The 14 T cell receptor beta chains reported below all come from one sample, sequenced in a study of cytomegalovirus exposure and HLA in healthy donors. With 60 Vbeta and 13 Jbeta primers, the PCR was carried out. The assay was immunoSEQ multiplex PCR, and TCRdb's table has in-frame clones only and misses some. This sample carries over 150,000 clones, roughly 80% of them seen once, and the ten largest clones take 8.5% to 10%. Sample: PBMCs. The receptors here all came from a man aged 18 to 35 in good health and CMV-seropositive.

The V and J genes are TRBV5-1 and TRBJ2-7, with 7 positions matching TRBD1. The CDR3 extends over 14 amino acids. Germline values: CDR1 SGHRS, CDR2 YFSETQ. J lost 2 bases, V lost 0 bases, and 2 bases had no gene match. CDR3 DNA sequence: TGCGCCAGCAGCTTGGGGGACAGCACCTACGAGCAGTACTTC. This gives the protein CASSLGDSTYEQYF.

A few counts support this clone. The chain has TRBV5-6 and TRBJ1-2; tentative D call: TRBD1 (5 bases). CDR3 length equals 13 residues. Trimming took off 4 bases at V and 4 bases at J, with 11 bases between the two ends. Germline-derived CDR1 and CDR2 are SGHDT and YYEEEE. The CDR3, as DNA: TGTGCCAGCAGCGCGACAGCGATCTATGGCTACACCTTC. This encodes CASSATAIYGYTF. The full variable domain, completed using reference TRBV5-6 and TRBJ1-2, is DAGVTQSPTHLIKTRGQQVTLRCSPKSGHDTVSWYQQALGQGPQFIFQYYEEEERQRGNFPDRFSGHQFPNYSSELNVNALLLGDSALYLCASSATAIYGYTFGSGTRLTVV.

This chain connects TRBV2 to TRBJ1-3, with 7 bases aligning to TRBD1. CDR3 length: 14 residues. Germline CDR1 SNHLY, CDR2 FYNNEI. J gave up 4 bases and V 5 bases, and 5 bases lay outside the gene matches. CDR3 sequence reads: CASSPGRGGNTIYF. The CDR3 DNA reads TGTGCCAGCAGTCCCGGCAGGGGGGGAAACACCATATATTTT.

In its sample, this clone was seen once. The V and J genes are TRBV4-2 and TRBJ2-3; 8 bases line up with TRBD2. CDR1 is LGHNA and CDR2 is YNFKEQ in the germline V gene. J was trimmed by 3 bases and V by 0 bases; bases with no gene match: 8. The CDR3 is 17 amino acids. CDR3 in amino acids: CASSQEKRGLPTDTQYF. CDR3 DNA: TGTGCCAGCAGCCAAGAGAAGCGGGGGCTCCCTACAGATACGCAGTATTTT.

The chain uses TRBV19 and TRBJ2-5; 8 bases match TRBD1. V shed 5 bases, J shed 4 bases, and the junction held 9 bases outside the gene matches. Looked up from germline, CDR1 is LNHDA and CDR2 is SQIVND (reference sequence). The CDR3 is made up of 15 amino acids. CDR3 bases: TGTGCCAGTAGTTTGTCCAGGGGGCCTGGAGAGACCCAGTACTTC. Protein product: CASSLSRGPGETQYF.

The rearrangement uses TRBV4-1 and TRBJ1-2; weak D call: TRBD1 (6 bases). In germline, CDR1 is MGHRA, CDR2 YSYEKL. V dropped 0 bases and J dropped 4 bases, with 15 bases sitting between them. The CDR3 has 16 residues. The CDR3 bases are TGCGCCAGCAGCCAAGACATACAGGGTATTACCTATGGCTACACCTTC. Protein product: CASSQDIQGITYGYTF.

The gene calls are TRBV2 and TRBJ1-5; TRBD1 is a possible D gene (5 bases). This CDR3 is 14 amino acids long. Germline values: CDR1 SNHLY, CDR2 FYNNEI. The V end lost 4 bases, the J end lost 7 bases, and 14 bases lay between the germline ends. In DNA form, the CDR3 reads TGTGCCAGCAGTGTCGGCAGGGTAGGCCAGCCCCAGCATTTT. This sequence encodes CASSVGRVGQPQHF. Using reference TRBV2 and TRBJ1-5 for the parts outside the CDR3, the full variable domain is EPEVTQTPSHQVTQMGQEVILRCVPISNHLYFYWYRQILGQKVEFLVSFYNNEISEKSEIFDDQFSVERPDGSNFTLKIRSTKLEDSAMYFCASSVGRVGQPQHFGDGTRLSIL.

The chain couples TRBV11-1 to TRBJ2-2; D gene ambiguous. The V end lost 5 bases, the J end lost 2 bases, and 9 bases lay between the germline ends. This CDR3 comprises 14 residues. Germline assignment: CDR1 SGHAT and CDR2 FQDESV (reference sequence). Written as DNA, the CDR3 is TGTGCCAGCAGCCTAGAGCCTAACACCGGGGAGCTGTTTTTT. Translated: CASSLEPNTGELFF.

A single count supports this clone. This chain links TRBV11-2 with TRBJ2-5; 7 nucleotides line up with TRBD2. There are 18 residues in the CDR3. Trimming at V came to 5 bases and at J to 0 bases, leaving 15 bases not matched to a gene. Per the germline V gene, CDR1 is SGHAT and CDR2 is FQNNGV. This CDR3 is CASSRIDLAAAYQETQYF. The CDR3 nucleotides read TGTGCCAGCAGCCGAATTGACCTAGCGGCAGCCTACCAAGAGACCCAGTACTTC.

This chain joins TRBV19 and TRBJ2-5; 7 bases fit TRBD1. V gave up 3 bases and J gave up 4 bases; unmatched junction bases: 17. The CDR3 extends over 18 amino acids. The V gene's germline CDR1 is LNHDA and CDR2 SQIVND (reference sequence). The CDR3 protein is CASSIGQVLPPVGETQYF. The CDR3 DNA reads as TGTGCCAGTAGTATCGGACAGGTTCTGCCACCGGTGGGAGAGACCCAGTACTTC.

The chain joins TRBV30 to TRBJ2-5; weak D call: TRBD1 (6 bases). Germline V gene data show CDR1 as GTSNPN and CDR2 as SVGIG (reference sequence). With 1 base removed from V and 2 bases from J, the gap between germline ends came to 8 bases. CDR3 length: 13 residues. CDR3: CAWSGGLQETQYF. The CDR3 DNA follows: TGTGCCTGGAGTGGGGGGCTTCAAGAGACCCAGTACTTC.

The sample holds a few counts of this clone. The chain carries TRBV9 and TRBJ1-6, with D perhaps matching TRBD1 (5 bases). V lost 3 bases to trimming and J lost 5 bases, with 18 bases between them. The germline gives CDR1 SGDLS, CDR2 YYNGEE. CDR3 length equals 17 residues. CDR3 sequence (DNA): TGTGCCAGCAGCGCCGATCGGCGGGGGGTAAATAATTCACCCCTCCACTTT. Encoded protein: CASSADRRGVNNSPLHF.

This chain uses TRBV5-4 with TRBJ1-4; weak D call: TRBD1 (5 bases). This CDR3 comprises 17 residues. V was shortened by 4 bases and J by 5 bases, with 21 bases between the two germline ends. CDR1 and CDR2 from the germline V gene are SGHNT and YYREEE (reference sequence). The CDR3 DNA sequence: TGTGCCAGCAGCCCTAGTTTTCGGGGGTACGCCAATGAAAAACTGTTTTTT. It specifies CASSPSFRGYANEKLFF. Using reference TRBV5-4 and TRBJ1-4 for the parts outside the CDR3, the full variable domain is ETGVTQSPTHLIKTRGQQVTLRCSSQSGHNTVSWYQQALGQGPQFIFQYYREEENGRGNFPPRFSGLQFPNYSSELNVNALELDDSALYLCASSPSFRGYANEKLFFGSGTQLSVL.

The chain couples TRBV7-9 to TRBJ2-3; 10 bases are a match to TRBD2. V was clipped by 3 bases and J by 4 bases; unmatched bases: 7. CDR1 and CDR2 from the germline V gene are SEHNR and FQNEAQ (reference sequence). The CDR3 sequence is 16 residues long. CDR3 protein: CASSFSLAGVPDTQYF. In DNA, the CDR3 is TGTGCCAGCAGCTTTTCTCTAGCGGGAGTCCCAGATACGCAGTATTTT.